The 10 T cell receptor beta chains below all came from one sample that was sequenced in a study of CD8+CD57+ T cells in acquired aplastic anemia. Previously, flow cytometry had revealed CD8+CD57+ cell expansion in the patients chosen for sequencing. Genomic DNA, serving as template, underwent TCR beta VDJ and CDR3 profiling. TCRdb re-derived calls from the reads in MiXCR, one entry per CDR3 protein. This table holds about 160,000 distinct CDR3 sequences, about 50% found once. Sequencing input: sorted CD4+, CD8+, or CD8+CD57+ T cells (not recorded which) from PBMCs. The receptors derive from a human donor with aplastic anemia.

This clonotype was observed at least ten times. V gene TRBV4-3 combines with J gene TRBJ1-6; 8 positions agree with TRBD1. V lost 4 bases, J lost 9 bases, and 5 bases stayed unmatched. Germline V gene data show CDR1 as LGHNA and CDR2 as YSLEER. The length of the CDR3 is 14 residues. The CDR3 region has the DNA TGCGCCAGCAGCCTCGGACAGGGTGGTTCACCCCTCCACTTT. Translated: CASSLGQGGSPLHF.

This chain joins TRBV12-3 or TRBV12-4 and TRBJ1-6, with TRBD1 as a possible D gene (6 bases). Trimming removed 3 bases from V and 6 bases from J, with 12 bases in between. This CDR3 is built from 15 residues. The CDR3 nucleotides are TGTGCCAGCAGTTTTGGGGGGGCTAGTAATTCACCCCTCCACTTT. This translates into CASSFGGASNSPLHF.

V gene TRBV10-3 combines with J gene TRBJ2-7, with D hard to call. The CDR3 spans 12 residues. CDR1 ENHRY and CDR2 SYGVKD come from the germline V gene. V lost 6 bases and J lost 2, with 8 bases in between. CDR3 sequence: CAIRHETYEQYF. In DNA, the CDR3 is TGTGCCATCAGACACGAGACCTACGAGCAGTACTTC.

The chain carries TRBV13 and TRBJ2-1; 9 positions agree with TRBD1. CDR3 size: 14 residues. Germline CDR1 is PRHDT and CDR2 is FYEKMQ (reference sequence). V shed 5 bases and J 8 bases; nucleotides not matched to a gene: 7. CDR3 in DNA: TGTGCCAGCAGCCGGACAGGGGAGGTCGATGAGCAGTTCTTC. Protein product: CASSRTGEVDEQFF.

V is TRBV19 and J is TRBJ2-4; no definite D call. The CDR3 has 14 residues. Germline V gene data show CDR1 as LNHDA and CDR2 as SQIVND (reference sequence). Trimming took 7 bases from V and 3 from J, leaving 13 bases between them. CDR3 nucleotide sequence: TGTGCCAGTACCGAAAGGACGGGCAAAAACATTCAGTACTTC. Its protein is CASTERTGKNIQYF.

This clonotype has a single count. The V gene is TRBV6-1, the J gene TRBJ2-7; TRBD1 or TRBD2 may be the D gene (6 bases each). The CDR3 loop spans 16 amino acids. Germline values: CDR1 MNHNS, CDR2 SASEGT. Trimming removed 0 bases at V and 2 bases at J, with 14 bases between. The CDR3 bases are TGTGCCAGCAGTGAAGCGCAACGGGGGCGCCCCTACGAGCAGTACTTC. Protein product: CASSEAQRGRPYEQYF.

The chain is built from TRBV15 and TRBJ2-6; D is perhaps TRBD1 or TRBD2 (5 bases each). Germline V CDR1 and CDR2: LNHNV, YYDKDF (reference sequence). Trimming stripped 3 bases from V and 0 bases from J, with 12 bases between. The CDR3 consists of 17 residues. CDR3 DNA: TGTGCCACCAGCAGCGGGACGGTCAACTCTGGGGCCAACGTCCTGACTTTC. It codes for CATSSGTVNSGANVLTF.

This sequence joins TRBV2 and TRBJ2-7; D tentatively fits TRBD1 or TRBD2 (5 bases each). The CDR3 consists of 15 residues. Trimming removed 1 base at V and 4 bases at J, with 14 bases between. Germline lookup yields CDR1 SNHLY and CDR2 FYNNEI. The CDR3 bases are TGTGCCAGCAGTGAAGGGCAGGTGGGACGTTACGAGCAGTACTTC. It encodes CASSEGQVGRYEQYF. Full variable domain (missing parts from reference TRBV2 and TRBJ2-7): EPEVTQTPSHQVTQMGQEVILRCVPISNHLYFYWYRQILGQKVEFLVSFYNNEISEKSEIFDDQFSVERPDGSNFTLKIRSTKLEDSAMYFCASSEGQVGRYEQYFGPGTRLTVT.

This clonotype has only one observation. This chain connects TRBV2 to TRBJ2-3, with D perhaps TRBD1 or TRBD2 (6 bases each). The germline V gene encodes CDR1 SNHLY and CDR2 FYNNEI. The CDR3 contains 15 residues. Trimming pared 7 bases from V and 3 bases from J, leaving 17 bases between. The CDR3 DNA follows: TGTGCCAGCAATCAACTAGGGGGGATAACAGATACGCAGTATTTT. Amino acids: CASNQLGGITDTQYF.

On this clonotype itself: This likely comes from a read error, as the CDR3 has no conserved phenylalanine or tryptophan at its end. This sequence joins TRBV6-4 and TRBJ2-2; tentatively, D is TRBD1 (5 bases). Germline V gives CDR1 MRHNA, CDR2 SNTAGT. V shed 5 bases and J shed 7 bases, with 17 bases lying between them. This CDR3 contains 15 residues. CDR3 sequence (DNA): TGTGCCAGCAGTAGTGACAGTGGCATGGGCGGGGAGCTGTTTCTT. This translates into CASSSDSGMGGELFL.